A selection of T cell receptor beta chains follows, all from one sample in a study of T cells expressing NK-cell markers. With the 5' RACE reads reprocessed, TCRdb shows one record per CDR3 protein and no DNA. The specimen's table records about 430,000 distinct CDR3 sequences. The sample consisted of blood T cells: a sorted CD56 or NKG2C T cell subset, CD4+ or CD8+ T cells, or bulk PBMC T cells (not recorded which). The origin of the receptors is a woman aged 50 to 65 in good health. CDR3s include the opening cysteine and the closing phenylalanine or tryptophan.

CDR3 protein	V gene	J gene
CASSFNSPLETQYF	TRBV7-6	TRBJ2-5
CASSEAVGAKNIQYF	TRBV6-1	TRBJ2-4
CASSSGRLLTGELFF	TRBV7-9	TRBJ2-2
CSVESQEKLFF	TRBV29-1	TRBJ1-4
CASSYSQGQETQYF	TRBV6-6	TRBJ2-5
CASSRPQGPGMANTEAFF	TRBV6-6	TRBJ1-1
CASSLPGTGILNIQYF	TRBV7-9	TRBJ2-4
CASSHLEDSPLHF	TRBV6-5	TRBJ1-6
CASSTRTSVGTGELFF	TRBV7-2	TRBJ2-2
CASSLRRRESGEQFF	TRBV5-1	TRBJ2-1
CASSQPGTNQPQHF	TRBV4-1	TRBJ1-5
CASSRSLAGSLPGELFF	TRBV5-1	TRBJ2-2
CASRVDGSYNSPLHF	TRBV5-1	TRBJ1-6
CASSSVGRGAKQNTGELFF	TRBV6-6	TRBJ2-2
CASSYRRTSGYEQYF	TRBV6-5	TRBJ2-7
CASSLGIAGTTDTQYF	TRBV27	TRBJ2-3
CASSVGNRLNTEAFF	TRBV9	TRBJ1-1
CASSQGTVAKNIQYF	TRBV3-1	TRBJ2-4
CASRLHAGTRGYEQYF	TRBV12-3/TRBV12-4	TRBJ2-7
CASTSRGNEAFF	TRBV2	TRBJ1-1
CASNRGYGDTQYF	TRBV12-3/TRBV12-4	TRBJ2-3
CASSFGDSVNEQFF	TRBV7-7	TRBJ2-1
CSVWGGEGMWNEQFF	TRBV29-1	TRBJ2-1
CASSSRPRGTQYF	TRBV12-3/TRBV12-4	TRBJ2-5
CSAKRTSGNSNEQFF	TRBV20-1	TRBJ2-1
CASSQDGTFNEQFF	TRBV4-2	TRBJ2-1
CASSLRRGRGYQPQHF	TRBV12-3/TRBV12-4	TRBJ1-5
CASSLGRRGHEQFF	TRBV7-9	TRBJ2-1
CASSLLGLSEQYF	TRBV12-3/TRBV12-4	TRBJ2-7
CASTRTDTEAFF	TRBV11-3	TRBJ1-1
CASSLFEQLSGNTIYF	TRBV7-6	TRBJ1-3
CATSRDRGQGSPGQFF	TRBV15	TRBJ2-1
CAISTRGDTHETQYF	TRBV10-3	TRBJ2-5
CASSLTSGISTGELFF	TRBV5-6	TRBJ2-2
CASSVGTATSYNEQFF	TRBV9	TRBJ2-1
CSAGPYGRYQETQYF	TRBV20-1	TRBJ2-5
CASSLAPAGVHEQFF	TRBV5-1	TRBJ2-1
CASSLSPLNPSYNEQFF	TRBV7-6	TRBJ2-1
CSYRGDSTDTQYF	TRBV29-1	TRBJ2-3
CASSSFGAGTAYTDTQYF	TRBV5-1	TRBJ2-3
CASSPLELAGDYEQYF	TRBV18	TRBJ2-7
CASSPGLAGAGDLFF	TRBV11-2	TRBJ2-2
CAFRTGGRTDTQYF	TRBV30	TRBJ2-3
CASRNPGLAVLNEQFF	TRBV6-2/TRBV6-3	TRBJ2-1
CAWSGTKNIQYF	TRBV30	TRBJ2-4
CASSLGLVTNNEQFF	TRBV7-2	TRBJ2-1
CASSRGSDGYTF	TRBV12-3/TRBV12-4	TRBJ1-2
CASRRLAGVSNEQFF	TRBV19	TRBJ2-1
CASSLRQRQFF	TRBV3-1	TRBJ2-1